Listed below are T cell receptor beta chains from one sample, sequenced in a study of beta chain features in type 1 diabetes. The table came from immunoSEQ multiplex PCR; TCRdb's copy has only in-frame clones and leaves some out. The sample contains 900,000 or so clones, about a sixth of which appear only once. Sequenced: naive CD4+ T cells from blood. The source is a woman in her late teens or twenties in good health. Both conserved end residues are part of each CDR3. The D gene is left open where the match is weak. Expanded clones get a size class; other rows say once, few or many, or leave the size out.

.,.,TRBJ2-1,TRBV7-2,CASSLGIVNEQFF,TGTGCCAGCAGCTTAGGCATAGTAAATGAGCAGTTCTTC
.,TRBD2,TRBJ2-1,TRBV7-6,CASSRTSGRAANYNEQFF,TGTGCCAGCAGCCGTACTAGCGGGAGGGCCGCTAATTACAATGAGCAGTTCTTC
few,TRBD1,TRBJ2-4,TRBV28,CASSFEGTGLYIQYF,TGTGCCAGCAGTTTTGAGGGGACAGGGCTTTACATTCAGTACTTC
few,.,TRBJ2-1,TRBV11-2,CASSFNRAFYNEQFF,TGTGCCAGCAGCTTCAACAGGGCCTTTTACAATGAGCAGTTCTTC
.,TRBD2,TRBJ2-7,TRBV7-9,CASSLEQAGVSYEQYF,TGTGCCAGCAGCTTAGAGCAAGCGGGAGTCTCCTACGAGCAGTACTTC
few,.,TRBJ2-3,TRBV4-1,CASSQVGMVGKQYF,TGCGCCAGCAGCCAAGTTGGAATGGTGGGGAAGCAGTATTTT
.,TRBD1,TRBJ2-2,TRBV7-2,CASSLPGQGHTGELFF,TGTGCCAGCAGCTTACCGGGACAGGGACACACCGGGGAGCTGTTTTTT
.,TRBD1,TRBJ2-3,TRBV27,CASSLYRGARADTQYF,TGTGCCAGCAGTTTATACAGGGGCGCGCGTGCAGATACGCAGTATTTT
.,.,TRBJ1-2,TRBV27,CASSESGRGYTF,TGTGCCAGCAGTGAATCGGGGCGGGGCTACACCTTC
few,.,TRBJ2-5,TRBV7-2,CASSFEEIETQYF,TGTGCCAGCAGCTTTGAGGAGATAGAGACCCAGTACTTC
.,.,TRBJ2-2,TRBV28,CASTNTGELFF,TGTGCCAGCACAAACACCGGGGAGCTGTTTTTT
.,.,TRBJ1-2,TRBV5-5,CASSLVPLQADYGYTF,TGTGCCAGCAGCTTGGTCCCGTTACAAGCCGACTATGGCTACACCTTC
few,TRBD2,TRBJ2-7,TRBV28,CASSRGTSGTYEQYF,TGTGCCAGCAGCCGGGGGACTAGCGGTACCTACGAGCAGTACTTC
few,TRBD1,TRBJ1-5,TRBV18,CASSSRQGGQPQHF,TGTGCCAGCTCATCTAGACAGGGAGGTCAGCCCCAGCATTTT
few,.,TRBJ1-5,TRBV27,CASSVRGGLPQHF,TGTGCCAGCAGTGTCCGGGGGGGGTTGCCCCAGCATTTT
.,.,TRBJ2-7,TRBV4-2,CASSQETNRLWGPREQYF,TGTGCCAGCAGCCAAGAAACAAACCGCCTTTGGGGACCTAGGGAGCAGTACTTC
few,.,TRBJ1-1,TRBV28,CASSSDNEAFF,TGTGCCAGCAGTTCTGACAATGAAGCTTTCTTT
few,.,TRBJ2-3,TRBV5-1,CASSLQPSAGTDTQYF,TGCGCCAGCAGCTTACAGCCTAGCGCCGGCACAGATACGCAGTATTTT
.,.,TRBJ2-1,TRBV5-1,CASSLGSLGSYNEQFF,TGCGCCAGCAGCTTGGGGTCCCTGGGGTCCTACAATGAGCAGTTCTTC
.,.,TRBJ2-7,TRBV6-6,CASSYSIFETYEQYF,TGTGCCAGCAGTTACTCGATATTTGAGACTTACGAGCAGTACTTC
.,.,TRBJ2-2,TRBV6-5,CASSFSGELFF,TGTGCCAGCAGTTTTAGCGGGGAGCTGTTTTTT
few,.,TRBJ2-7,TRBV4-2,CASSQPLTGGEGYEQYF,TGTGCCAGCAGCCAACCCCTCACAGGGGGGGAAGGTTACGAGCAGTACTTC
.,.,TRBJ1-4,TRBV11-2,CASSLVWGSEKLFF,TGTGCCAGCAGCTTGGTATGGGGGAGCGAAAAACTGTTTTTT
.,TRBD1,TRBJ2-5,TRBV19,CASGQGLEETQYF,TGTGCCAGCGGACAGGGGCTTGAGGAGACCCAGTACTTC